This T cell receptor beta chain came from a study of CD8 T cells in ankylosing spondylitis. In regard to this clonotype: Its antigen is unidentified.

Whole-study findings and limits: The clones that were linked to disease were reported to be significantly enriched in matched synovial fluid samples from ankylosing spondylitis patients.

Trimming cost V 6 bases and J 6 bases; bases outside gene matches: 5. This CDR3 is built from 14 residues. TCRdb reprocessed the 5' RACE reads via MiXCR and lists one record per CDR3 protein. Here the sample spans about 100,000 distinct CDR3 sequences, nearly 25% being singletons. The rearrangement uses TRBV12-3 or TRBV12-4 and TRBJ1-6; 7 bases line up with TRBD1. Sequenced: synovial fluid, either unsorted or a sorted T cell fraction (not recorded which). The sequence derives from a male donor with ankylosing spondylitis. The CDR3 sequence is CASRPTGSNSPLHF. In DNA form, the CDR3 reads TGTGCCAGCAGGCCGACAGGGTCTAATTCACCCCTCCACTTT.